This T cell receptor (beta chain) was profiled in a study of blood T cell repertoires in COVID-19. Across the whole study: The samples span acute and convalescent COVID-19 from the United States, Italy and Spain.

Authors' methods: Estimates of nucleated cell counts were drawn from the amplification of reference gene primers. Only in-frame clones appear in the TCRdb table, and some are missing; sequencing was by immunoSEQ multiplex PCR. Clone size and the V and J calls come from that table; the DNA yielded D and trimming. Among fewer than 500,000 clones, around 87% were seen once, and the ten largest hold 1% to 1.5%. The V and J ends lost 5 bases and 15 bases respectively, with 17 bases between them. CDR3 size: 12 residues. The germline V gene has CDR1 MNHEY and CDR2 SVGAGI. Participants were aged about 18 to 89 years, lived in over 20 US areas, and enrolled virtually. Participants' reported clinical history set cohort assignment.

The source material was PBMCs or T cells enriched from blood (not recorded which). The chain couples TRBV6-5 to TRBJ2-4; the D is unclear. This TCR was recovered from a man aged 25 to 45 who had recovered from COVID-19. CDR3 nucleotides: TGTGCCAGCAGTACCGGTGATAATGTGCTGTACTTC. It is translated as CASSTGDNVLYF.